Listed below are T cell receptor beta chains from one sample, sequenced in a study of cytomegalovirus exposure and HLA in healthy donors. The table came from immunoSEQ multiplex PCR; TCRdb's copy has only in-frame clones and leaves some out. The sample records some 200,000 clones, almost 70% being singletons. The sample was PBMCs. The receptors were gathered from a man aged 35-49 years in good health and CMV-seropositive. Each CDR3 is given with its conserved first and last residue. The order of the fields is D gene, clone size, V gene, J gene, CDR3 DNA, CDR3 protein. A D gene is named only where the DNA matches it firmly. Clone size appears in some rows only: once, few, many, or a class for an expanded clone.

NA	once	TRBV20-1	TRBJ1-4	TGCAGTGCTAGACTCGGAGAAGGACTGTTTTTT	CSARLGEGLFF
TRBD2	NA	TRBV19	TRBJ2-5	TGTGCCAGTAGTATGGCAGCGGGGTCGATCCAAGAGACCCAGTACTTC	CASSMAAGSIQETQYF
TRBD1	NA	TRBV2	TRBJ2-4	TGTGCCAGCAGTACCGGGACAGGGACAAAGTACTTC	CASSTGTGTKYF
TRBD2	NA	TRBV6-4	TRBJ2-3	TGTGCCAGCAGTGACTCGGGACTAAACACAGATACGCAGTATTTT	CASSDSGLNTDTQYF
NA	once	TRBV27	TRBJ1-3	TGTGCCAGCAGTCTGACAGTCTCTGGAAACACCATATATTTT	CASSLTVSGNTIYF
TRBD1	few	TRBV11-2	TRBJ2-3	TGTGCCAGCAGCTCGGGCGGGGACAGGTCTTCCTCTACGCAGTATTTT	CASSSGGDRSSSTQYF
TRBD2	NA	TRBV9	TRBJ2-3	TGTGCCAGCAGCGCGACCGGGGGGGCGGTAGATACGCAGTATTTT	CASSATGGAVDTQYF
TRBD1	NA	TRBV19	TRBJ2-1	TGTGCCAGTAGTACCGGACAGGACGAGCAGTTCTTC	CASSTGQDEQFF
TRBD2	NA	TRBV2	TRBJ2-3	TGTGCCAGCAGGGGGACTAGCGGGGGGTTTGCGCAGTATTTT	CASRGTSGGFAQYF
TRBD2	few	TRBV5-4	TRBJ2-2	TGTGCCACTGCGCGGGGGACCGGGGAGCTGTTTTTT	CATARGTGELFF
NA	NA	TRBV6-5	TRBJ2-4	TGTGCCAGAGAGGTCTTACTAGCCAAAAACATTCAGTACTTC	CAREVLLAKNIQYF
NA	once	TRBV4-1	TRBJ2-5	TGCGCCAGCAGCCAAGCTAGGTTGGAGACCCAGTACTTC	CASSQARLETQYF
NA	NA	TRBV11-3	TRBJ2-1	TGTGCCAGCAGCTTCAGTACAGGGCGGGACAATGAGCAGTTCTTC	CASSFSTGRDNEQFF
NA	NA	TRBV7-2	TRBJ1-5	TGTGCCAGCAGCCCTCGGGGAGGGGGTGGAAGCAATCAGCCCCAGCATTTT	CASSPRGGGGSNQPQHF
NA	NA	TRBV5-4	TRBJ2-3	TGTGCCAGCAGTTTAGGACTATCAGATACGCAGTATTTT	CASSLGLSDTQYF
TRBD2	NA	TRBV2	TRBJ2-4	TGTGCCAGCACAGAGAGTGCGGGGGGGGTTGCCAAAAACATTCAGTACTTC	CASTESAGGVAKNIQYF
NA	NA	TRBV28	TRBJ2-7	TGTGCCAGCGCGAGGGGTGGGACACCCTCCTACGAGCAGTACTTC	CASARGGTPSYEQYF
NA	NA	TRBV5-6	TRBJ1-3	TGTGCCAGCAGCTTGGGACAGATACTGTCTGGAAACACCATATATTTT	CASSLGQILSGNTIYF
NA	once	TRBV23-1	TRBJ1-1	TGCGCCAGCAGTCAATCCTACCCCCTGGACAGCGTCGGGGTCTACACTGAAGCTTTCTTT	CASSQSYPLDSVGVYTEAFF
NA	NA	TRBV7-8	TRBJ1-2	TGTGCCAGCAGCCTCCAATCACCGGGAATATATGGCTACACCTTC	CASSLQSPGIYGYTF
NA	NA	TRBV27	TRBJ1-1	TGTGCCAGCAGTTTCTCGGGGACACTAGCTGAAGCTTTCTTT	CASSFSGTLAEAFF
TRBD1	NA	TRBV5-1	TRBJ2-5	TGCGCCAGCAGCCCGGGACAGGGCACTGAGACCCAGTACTTC	CASSPGQGTETQYF
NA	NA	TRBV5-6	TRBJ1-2	TGTGCCAGCACCGGGGAAACGGCGGGCTATGGCTACACCTTC	CASTGETAGYGYTF
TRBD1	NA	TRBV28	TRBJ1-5	TGTGCCAGCAGAAAGGGGGCACATCAGCCCCAGCATTTT	CASRKGAHQPQHF
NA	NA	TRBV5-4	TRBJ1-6	TGTGCCAGCAGCTTGCAGGGTCGCAATTCACCCCTCCACTTT	CASSLQGRNSPLHF
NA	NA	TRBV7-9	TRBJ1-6	TGTGCCAGCAGCTCCCCCAACAGTGCGAGCTCCTATAATTCACCCCTCCACTTT	CASSSPNSASSYNSPLHF
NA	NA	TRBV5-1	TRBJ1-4	TGCGCCAGCAGCCACGGATTGGACAGAGGGCCCGCAACTAATGAAAAACTGTTTTTT	CASSHGLDRGPATNEKLFF
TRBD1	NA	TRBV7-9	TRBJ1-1	TGTGCCAGCAGCCGTCGGGACAGGGGAGGGGAAGCTTTCTTT	CASSRRDRGGEAFF
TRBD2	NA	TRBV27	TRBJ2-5	TGTGCCAGCAGCCCGACTAGCGGGGGTTCAGAGACCCAGTACTTC	CASSPTSGGSETQYF
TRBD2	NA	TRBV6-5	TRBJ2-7	TGTGCCAGCAGTCTCTATGGCGGGGGGAACTACGAGCAGTACTTC	CASSLYGGGNYEQYF
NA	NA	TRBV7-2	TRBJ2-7	TGTGCCAGCAGCTTAGGGGCAGGCTACGAGCAGTACTTC	CASSLGAGYEQYF
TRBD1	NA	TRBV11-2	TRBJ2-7	TGTGCCAGCAGCTTAGTGGGGACAGGCTACGAGCAGTACTTC	CASSLVGTGYEQYF
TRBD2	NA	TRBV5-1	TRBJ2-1	TGCGCCAGCAGCTTGGCCGGCGGGGGGGCCCTGGGGGATGAGCAGTTCTTC	CASSLAGGGALGDEQFF
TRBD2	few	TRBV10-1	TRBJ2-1	TGCGCCAGCAGTGTGAGCGGGGGGGTCCACAATGAGCAGTTCTTC	CASSVSGGVHNEQFF
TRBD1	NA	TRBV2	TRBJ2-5	TGTGCCAGCAGTGTTCACAGGGGGCGTGAGACCCAGTACTTC	CASSVHRGRETQYF
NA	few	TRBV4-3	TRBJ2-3	TGCGCCAGCAGCCAAGATTGGCGAGGGCGAGGGCGCACAGATACGCAGTATTTT	CASSQDWRGRGRTDTQYF
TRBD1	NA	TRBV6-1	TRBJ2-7	TGTGCCAGCAGTCGCGGTAACAGGGGGCCCTCCGAGCAGTACTTC	CASSRGNRGPSEQYF
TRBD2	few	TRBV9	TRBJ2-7	TGTGCCAGCAGCGTAGGTGGACTAGCCCGCGAGCAGTACTTC	CASSVGGLAREQYF
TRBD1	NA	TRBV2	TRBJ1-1	TGTGCCAGCAGTGAACTGGGACAGAAAGCTTTCTTT	CASSELGQKAFF
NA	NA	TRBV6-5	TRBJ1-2	TGTGCCAGCAGCCCACAGGAGAACTATGGCTACACCTTC	CASSPQENYGYTF
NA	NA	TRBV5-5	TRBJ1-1	TGTGCCAGCAGGCCTGAGCGGGCCGGGGGGAACACTGAAGCTTTCTTT	CASRPERAGGNTEAFF
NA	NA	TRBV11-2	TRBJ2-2	TGTGCCAGCAGCTTAGCCTTTCAGGGAGGTGAGGAGCTGTTTTTT	CASSLAFQGGEELFF
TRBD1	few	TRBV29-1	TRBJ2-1	TGCAGCGCCCTCGGACAGGGGTACAATGAGCAGTTCTTC	CSALGQGYNEQFF
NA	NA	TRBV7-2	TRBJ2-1	TGTGCCAGCACCCTATCAGGGGCAAGCTCCTACAATGAGCAGTTCTTC	CASTLSGASSYNEQFF
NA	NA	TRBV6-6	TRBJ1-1	TGTGCCAGCAGTTCAATTGGAGGCACTGAAGCTTTCTTT	CASSSIGGTEAFF
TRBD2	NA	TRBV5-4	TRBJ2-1	TGTGCCAGCAGCGGGACTAGCGGGGGCTACAATGAGCAGTTCTTC	CASSGTSGGYNEQFF
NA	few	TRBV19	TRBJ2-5	TGTGCCAGTAGTATAGGGTCCTCGCTGAGGGAGACCCAGTACTTC	CASSIGSSLRETQYF
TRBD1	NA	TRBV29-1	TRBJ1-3	TGCAGCGTTGGTGACAGGGGGGCTGGAAACACCATATATTTT	CSVGDRGAGNTIYF
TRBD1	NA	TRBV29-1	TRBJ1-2	TGCAGCGTTGGAGGGGGCGCCGGTAACTATGGCTACACCTTC	CSVGGGAGNYGYTF